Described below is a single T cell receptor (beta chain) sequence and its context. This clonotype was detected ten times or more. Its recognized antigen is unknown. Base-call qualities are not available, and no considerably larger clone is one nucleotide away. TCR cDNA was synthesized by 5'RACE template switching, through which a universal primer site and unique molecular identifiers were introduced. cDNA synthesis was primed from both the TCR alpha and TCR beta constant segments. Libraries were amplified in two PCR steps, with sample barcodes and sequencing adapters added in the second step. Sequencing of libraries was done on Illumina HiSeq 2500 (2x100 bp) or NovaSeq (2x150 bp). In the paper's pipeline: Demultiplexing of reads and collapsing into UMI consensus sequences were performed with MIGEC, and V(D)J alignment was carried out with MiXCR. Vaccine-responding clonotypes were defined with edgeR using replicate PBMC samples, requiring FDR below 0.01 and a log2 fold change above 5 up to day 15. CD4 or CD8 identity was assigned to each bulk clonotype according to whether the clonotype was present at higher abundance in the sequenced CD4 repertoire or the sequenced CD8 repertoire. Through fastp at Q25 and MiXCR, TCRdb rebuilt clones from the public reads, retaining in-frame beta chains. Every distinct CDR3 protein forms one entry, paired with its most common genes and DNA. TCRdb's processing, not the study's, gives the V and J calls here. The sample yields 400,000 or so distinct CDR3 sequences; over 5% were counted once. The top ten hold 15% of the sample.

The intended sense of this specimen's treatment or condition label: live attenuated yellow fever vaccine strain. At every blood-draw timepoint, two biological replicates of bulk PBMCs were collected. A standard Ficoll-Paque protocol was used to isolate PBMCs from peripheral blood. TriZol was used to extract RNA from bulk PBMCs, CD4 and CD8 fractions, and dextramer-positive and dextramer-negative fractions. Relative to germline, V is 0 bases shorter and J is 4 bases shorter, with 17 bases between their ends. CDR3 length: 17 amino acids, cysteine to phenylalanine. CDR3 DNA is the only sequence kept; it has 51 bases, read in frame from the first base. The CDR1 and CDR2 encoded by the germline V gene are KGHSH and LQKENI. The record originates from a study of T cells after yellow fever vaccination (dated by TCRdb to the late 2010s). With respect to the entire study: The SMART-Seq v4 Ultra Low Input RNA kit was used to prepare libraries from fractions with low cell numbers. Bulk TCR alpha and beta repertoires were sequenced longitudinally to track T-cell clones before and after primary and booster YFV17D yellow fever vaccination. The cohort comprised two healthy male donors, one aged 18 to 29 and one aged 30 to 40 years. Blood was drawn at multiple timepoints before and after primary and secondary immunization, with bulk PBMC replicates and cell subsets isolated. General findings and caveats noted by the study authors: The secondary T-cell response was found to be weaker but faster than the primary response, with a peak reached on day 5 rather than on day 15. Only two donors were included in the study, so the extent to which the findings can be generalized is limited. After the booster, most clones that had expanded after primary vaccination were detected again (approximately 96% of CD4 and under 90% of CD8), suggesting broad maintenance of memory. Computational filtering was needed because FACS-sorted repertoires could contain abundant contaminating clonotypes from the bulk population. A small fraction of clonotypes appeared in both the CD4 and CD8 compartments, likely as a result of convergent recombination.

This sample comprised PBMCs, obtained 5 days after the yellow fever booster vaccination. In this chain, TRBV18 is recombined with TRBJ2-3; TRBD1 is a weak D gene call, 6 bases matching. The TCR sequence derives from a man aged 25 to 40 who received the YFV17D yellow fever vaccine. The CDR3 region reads CASSPPGQQGRADTQYF. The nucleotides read TGTGCCAGCTCACCACCGGGACAACAGGGTCGGGCAGATACGCAGTATTTT.